This T cell receptor beta chain was captured in a study of control samples from healthy donors and cancer patients. Germline lookup yields CDR1 SGDLS and CDR2 YYNGEE. The length of the CDR3 is 14 residues. Trimming shortened V by 4 bases and J by 0 bases, and 10 bases separated the two germline ends. Clones were read by immunoSEQ multiplex PCR, and TCRdb kept only the in-frame ones, dropping some. Of about 180,000 clones in the sample, roughly 94% are singletons; the top ten hold 1.3% to 1.5%. Input material: blood. This clonotype was obtained from a woman aged 18-30 years in good health. The chain has TRBV9 and TRBJ1-2, with D tentatively TRBD1 (6 bases). CDR3 coding DNA: TGTGCCAGCAGCTTGAGACAGGCTAACTATGGCTACACCTTC. Protein: CASSLRQANYGYTF.